Sequencing of this TCR beta chain was carried out in a study of shared clonotypes between healthy human individuals. Clones were read by immunoSEQ multiplex PCR, and TCRdb kept only the in-frame ones, dropping some. The sample holds some 300,000 clones, less than 85% seen once. This clone was detected a few times. Every donor, a Caucasian adult, lived in Nashville, Tennessee. The material sequenced was memory CD4+ T cells sorted from blood. Regarding subset: CD45RA-negative fraction. The TCR comes from a man younger than 45 in good health.

The CDR3 DNA is TGCGCCAGCAGCTCGATGGGACCTAACTACAATGAGCAGTTCTTC. This encodes CASSSMGPNYNEQFF. The V and J genes are TRBV5-1 and TRBJ2-1; D tentatively reads TRBD1 or TRBD2 (5 bases each). Per germline, CDR1 SGHRS and CDR2 YFSETQ. The CDR3 spans 15 residues. V lost 3 bases to trimming and J lost 3 bases, with 13 bases between them. The variable domain in full, with the rest retrieved from reference TRBV5-1 and TRBJ2-1, is KAGVTQTPRYLIKTRGQQVTLSCSPISGHRSVSWYQQTPGQGLQFLFEYFSETQRNKGNFPGRFSGRQFSNSRSEMNVSTLELGDSALYLCASSSMGPNYNEQFFGPGTRLTVL.